This TCR beta chain was identified in a study of control samples from healthy donors and cancer patients. Sequencing was performed with immunoSEQ multiplex PCR; in TCRdb, only in-frame clones are kept and a portion is missing. This sample has roughly 73,000 clones, with nearly 85% found just once. CDR3 length equals 13 residues. Germline V gives CDR1 MDHEN, CDR2 SYDVKM. V lost 7 bases and J lost 4; bases outside the gene matches: 4. The V gene is TRBV28, the J gene TRBJ2-7, with 10 bases identical to TRBD1. Sequenced input: blood. The TCR was taken from a man between 50 and 59 years old in good health. CDR3 DNA sequence: TGTGCCAGCAACCGGGACAGGGGTTACGAGCAGTACTTC. As protein: CASNRDRGYEQYF. Together with reference TRBV28 and TRBJ2-7, the CDR3 gives the full variable domain: DVKVTQSSRYLVKRTGEKVFLECVQDMDHENMFWYRQDPGLGLRLIYFSYDVKMKEKGDIPEGYSVSREKKERFSLILESASTNQTSMYLCASNRDRGYEQYFGPGTRLTVT.